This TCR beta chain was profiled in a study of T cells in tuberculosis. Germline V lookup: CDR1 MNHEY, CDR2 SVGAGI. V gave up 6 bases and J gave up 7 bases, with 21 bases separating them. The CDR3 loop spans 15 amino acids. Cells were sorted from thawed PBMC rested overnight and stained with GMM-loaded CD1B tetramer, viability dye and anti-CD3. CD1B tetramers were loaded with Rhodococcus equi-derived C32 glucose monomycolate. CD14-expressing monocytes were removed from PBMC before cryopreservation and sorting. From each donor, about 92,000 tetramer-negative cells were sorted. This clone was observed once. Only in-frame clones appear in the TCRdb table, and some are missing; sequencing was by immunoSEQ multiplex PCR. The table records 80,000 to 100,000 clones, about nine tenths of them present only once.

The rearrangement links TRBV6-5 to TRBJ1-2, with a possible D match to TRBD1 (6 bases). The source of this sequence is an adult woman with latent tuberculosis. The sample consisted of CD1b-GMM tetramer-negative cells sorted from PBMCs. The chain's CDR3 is CASRSTGAGEGGYTF. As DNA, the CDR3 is TGTGCCAGCAGATCCACCGGGGCAGGGGAGGGTGGCTACACCTTC.